The text below deals with one TCR beta chain. Different DNA sequences within this sample yield the same CDR3. This table comes from immunoSEQ multiplex PCR, and its TCRdb copy is limited to in-frame clones, with some not included. The data show 200,000 to 250,000 clones, with around 84% seen just once and roughly 20% held by the top ten. CDR1 SGHRS and CDR2 YFSETQ come from the germline V gene. V lost 0 bases to trimming and J lost 5 bases; unmatched junction nucleotides: 4. The CDR3 is 14 residues long. These data are taken from a study of blood T cell repertoires in COVID-19. This receptor was obtained from a woman of 80 years or more with active or convalescent COVID-19. Sequenced input: peripheral blood. The gene calls are TRBV5-1 and TRBJ1-1, with TRBD1 matching over 7 bases. In nucleotides, the CDR3 is TGCGCCAGCAGCTTGGAGGGGGCTGGGACTGAAGCTTTCTTT. This encodes CASSLEGAGTEAFF.